The rows below give T cell receptor beta chains drawn from one sample of a study of a mutant IDH1 vaccine in newly diagnosed glioma. The table came from immunoSEQ multiplex PCR; TCRdb's copy has only in-frame clones and leaves some out. The sample comprises approximately 88,000 clones, roughly 77% of which are singletons, and 7.5% rests with the top ten. This material consisted of PBMCs, taken from a glioma patient treated with radiotherapy, temozolomide or both. The receptors here all came from a man aged 35 to 55 with glioma. CDR3s include the opening cysteine and the closing phenylalanine or tryptophan. A D gene is named only where the DNA matches it firmly. Clone sizes are given selectively: once, few, many, or a class where the clone is expanded.

J | size | V | D | CDR3 | DNA
TRBJ2-7 | . | TRBV19 | TRBD1 | CASSISGQGEYEQYF | TGTGCCAGTAGTATAAGCGGACAGGGGGAATACGAGCAGTACTTC
TRBJ2-7 | . | TRBV6-5 | . | CASSLQGRRQYF | TGTGCCAGCAGCTTACAGGGAAGACGGCAGTACTTC
TRBJ2-3 | . | TRBV28 | . | CASSPPRAGRSTDTQYF | TGTGCCAGCAGTCCCCCCCGGGCGGGTCGTAGCACAGATACGCAGTATTTT
TRBJ2-4 | . | TRBV29-1 | . | CSVELGGGGNIQYF | TGCAGCGTTGAACTCGGCGGCGGGGGCAACATTCAGTACTTC
TRBJ2-3 | . | TRBV5-1 | . | CASSFRSTDTQYF | TGCGCCAGCAGCTTCCGTAGCACAGATACGCAGTATTTT
TRBJ1-3 | once | TRBV4-2 | TRBD1 | CASSPDRVNSGNTIYF | TGTGCCAGCAGCCCAGACAGGGTTAACTCTGGAAACACCATATATTTT
TRBJ1-1 | once | TRBV27 | . | CASSGGAYNTEAFF | TGTGCCAGCAGTGGGGGGGCTTATAACACTGAAGCTTTCTTT
TRBJ2-1 | . | TRBV11-3 | . | CASSLGGLQEQFF | TGTGCCAGCAGCTTAGGTGGGCTTCAGGAGCAGTTCTTC
TRBJ1-1 | . | TRBV30 | . | CAWYQYTEAFF | TGTGCCTGGTACCAGTACACTGAAGCTTTCTTT
TRBJ1-4 | . | TRBV4-3 | . | CASSQDPAGTLNEKLFF | TGCGCCAGCAGCCAAGATCCCGCAGGAACCCTTAATGAAAAACTGTTTTTT
TRBJ1-4 | . | TRBV7-8 | . | CASSLVPGPANEKLFF | TGTGCCAGCAGCTTAGTTCCGGGGCCAGCTAATGAAAAACTGTTTTTT
TRBJ2-7 | . | TRBV6-5 | . | CASSDRTRHHEQYF | TGTGCCAGCAGTGACAGGACGCGTCACCACGAGCAGTACTTC
TRBJ2-3 | . | TRBV29-1 | TRBD1 | CSAETGTGGAGDTQYF | TGCAGCGCCGAAACCGGGACAGGGGGCGCGGGAGATACGCAGTATTTT
TRBJ1-1 | few | TRBV7-2 | . | CASSLGGIRAFF | TGTGCCAGCAGCTTAGGGGGGATAAGAGCTTTCTTT
TRBJ2-1 | . | TRBV5-5 | TRBD2 | CASRWRGGPHNEQFF | TGTGCCAGCAGATGGCGGGGGGGCCCCCACAATGAGCAGTTCTTC
TRBJ2-7 | . | TRBV5-1 | . | CASSLAARAYEQYF | TGCGCCAGCAGCTTGGCCGCCAGGGCCTACGAGCAGTACTTC
TRBJ2-3 | once | TRBV19 | . | CASSIGPNQDTQYF | TGTGCCAGTAGTATCGGTCCTAACCAGGATACGCAGTATTTT
TRBJ2-1 | few | TRBV19 | . | CASSIRLVGNEQFF | TGTGCCAGTAGTATACGTCTAGTGGGAAATGAGCAGTTCTTC
TRBJ1-2 | . | TRBV10-3 | . | CAIVSESNYGYTF | TGTGCCATCGTAAGCGAATCTAACTATGGCTACACCTTC
TRBJ2-1 | . | TRBV6-1 | . | CASSATGAGVANEQFF | TGTGCCAGCAGTGCTACAGGGGCGGGGGTAGCAAATGAGCAGTTCTTC
TRBJ1-1 | . | TRBV21-1 | . | CASSPLGQNTEAFF | TGTGCCAGCAGCCCGTTGGGACAGAACACTGAAGCTTTCTTT
TRBJ2-2 | . | TRBV30 | . | CAWSVHRDGELFF | TGTGCCTGGAGTGTACACAGGGACGGGGAGCTGTTTTTT
TRBJ1-6 | . | TRBV7-9 | TRBD1 | CASSSQGAYNSPLHF | TGTGCCAGCAGCTCCCAGGGGGCCTATAATTCACCCCTCCACTTT
TRBJ1-2 | . | TRBV9 | TRBD1 | CASSGGQGPNYGYTF | TGTGCCAGCAGCGGTGGACAGGGGCCGAACTATGGCTACACCTTC